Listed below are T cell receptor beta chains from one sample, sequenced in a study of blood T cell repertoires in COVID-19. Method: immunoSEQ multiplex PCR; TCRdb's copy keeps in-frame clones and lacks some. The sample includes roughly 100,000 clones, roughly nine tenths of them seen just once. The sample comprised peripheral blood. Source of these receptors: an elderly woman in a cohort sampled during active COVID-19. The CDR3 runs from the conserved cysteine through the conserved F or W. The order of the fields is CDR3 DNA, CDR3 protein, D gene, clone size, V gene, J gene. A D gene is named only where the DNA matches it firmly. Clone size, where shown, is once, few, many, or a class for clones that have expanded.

CDR3nt: TGTGCCAGCTCGCCAGGGGACAGGGGTGGATATGGCTACACCTTC; CDR3aa: CASSPGDRGGYGYTF; d_gene: TRBD1; abundance: -; v_gene: TRBV18; j_gene: TRBJ1-2
CDR3nt: TGTGCCAGCAGCCGGTGGACTGAAGCTTTCTTT; CDR3aa: CASSRWTEAFF; d_gene: -; abundance: -; v_gene: TRBV11-2; j_gene: TRBJ1-1
CDR3nt: TGTGCCACCAGCAGAGATACAGGGGGAGACAACGTCCTGACTTTC; CDR3aa: CATSRDTGGDNVLTF; d_gene: TRBD1; abundance: once; v_gene: TRBV15; j_gene: TRBJ2-6
CDR3nt: TGTGCCAGCAGTTCCGTACTAGCGGGCGCCTACGAGCAGTACTTC; CDR3aa: CASSSVLAGAYEQYF; d_gene: TRBD2; abundance: -; v_gene: TRBV6-5; j_gene: TRBJ2-7
CDR3nt: TGTGCCAGCAGCCTGGGCGGGGCGAGGACCGGGGAGCTGTTTTTT; CDR3aa: CASSLGGARTGELFF; d_gene: -; abundance: -; v_gene: TRBV3-1/TRBV3-2; j_gene: TRBJ2-2
CDR3nt: TGTGCATCAAGCGGACCGACCTACGAGCAGTACTTC; CDR3aa: CASSGPTYEQYF; d_gene: -; abundance: -; v_gene: TRBV6-6; j_gene: TRBJ2-7
CDR3nt: TGTGCCAGCATCAGCCTAGCGGGGGGGGCTGAGCAGTTCTTC; CDR3aa: CASISLAGGAEQFF; d_gene: TRBD2; abundance: -; v_gene: TRBV6-5; j_gene: TRBJ2-1
CDR3nt: TGTGCCAGTTCCCCTAGTACGCTTAACACTGAAGCTTTCTTT; CDR3aa: CASSPSTLNTEAFF; d_gene: -; abundance: -; v_gene: TRBV28; j_gene: TRBJ1-1
CDR3nt: TGTGCCAGCAGCTTAGCGGCGGGGGGGCCCAATGAGCAGTTCTTC; CDR3aa: CASSLAAGGPNEQFF; d_gene: TRBD2; abundance: -; v_gene: TRBV7-9; j_gene: TRBJ2-1
CDR3nt: TGTGCCAGCAGCCCCAGCGGTAGCGGAGCTTACGAGCAGTACTTC; CDR3aa: CASSPSGSGAYEQYF; d_gene: -; abundance: -; v_gene: TRBV13; j_gene: TRBJ2-7
CDR3nt: TGTGCCAGCAGTTTATTCGTCCAGGATCATGGCTACACCTTC; CDR3aa: CASSLFVQDHGYTF; d_gene: -; abundance: -; v_gene: TRBV28; j_gene: TRBJ1-2
CDR3nt: TGTGCCATTGACAGGGGGCTGAGCACAGATACGCAGTATTTT; CDR3aa: CAIDRGLSTDTQYF; d_gene: TRBD1; abundance: -; v_gene: TRBV30; j_gene: TRBJ2-3
CDR3nt: TGTGCCAGCAGCCAAGGGCGGGGCACGAACACCGGGGAGCTGTTTTTT; CDR3aa: CASSQGRGTNTGELFF; d_gene: -; abundance: -; v_gene: TRBV4-2; j_gene: TRBJ2-2
CDR3nt: TGTGCCAGCAGGTTGGCCCACGAGCAGTACTTC; CDR3aa: CASRLAHEQYF; d_gene: -; abundance: -; v_gene: TRBV28; j_gene: TRBJ2-7
CDR3nt: TGTGCCAGTAGTTTAACAGGGTTTGATTCACCCCTCCACTTT; CDR3aa: CASSLTGFDSPLHF; d_gene: -; abundance: -; v_gene: TRBV19; j_gene: TRBJ1-6
CDR3nt: TGTGCCAGCAGCCTTGGACAGGTTGGAAACACCATATATTTT; CDR3aa: CASSLGQVGNTIYF; d_gene: TRBD1; abundance: -; v_gene: TRBV3-1/TRBV3-2; j_gene: TRBJ1-3
CDR3nt: TGTGCCAGCACGGTCGGGGTAGACACCGGGGAGCTGTTTTTT; CDR3aa: CASTVGVDTGELFF; d_gene: -; abundance: -; v_gene: TRBV28; j_gene: TRBJ2-2
CDR3nt: TGCGCCAGCAGCCAGACCGGGAGCTCCTATAATTCACCCCTCCACTTT; CDR3aa: CASSQTGSSYNSPLHF; d_gene: -; abundance: -; v_gene: TRBV4-1; j_gene: TRBJ1-6
CDR3nt: TGTGCCAGCAGCTTAGCGGGAGCCAGTTACAATGAGCAGTTCTTC; CDR3aa: CASSLAGASYNEQFF; d_gene: -; abundance: -; v_gene: TRBV7-2; j_gene: TRBJ2-1
CDR3nt: TGCGCTAGCAGCGAGGACGGGGACACCAATTCACCCCTCCACTTT; CDR3aa: CASSEDGDTNSPLHF; d_gene: -; abundance: -; v_gene: TRBV5-1; j_gene: TRBJ1-6
CDR3nt: TGTGCCAGCGACGGACTAGCGGGGTCGCGATCCTACAATGAGCAGTTCTTC; CDR3aa: CASDGLAGSRSYNEQFF; d_gene: TRBD2; abundance: -; v_gene: TRBV18; j_gene: TRBJ2-1
CDR3nt: TGCAGCGGGGCCATCGGGGGGGTTAGGGAGACCCAGTACTTC; CDR3aa: CSGAIGGVRETQYF; d_gene: TRBD2; abundance: once; v_gene: TRBV29-1; j_gene: TRBJ2-5
CDR3nt: TGTGCTAGTGGTTTGGTGCGGGGCCCGGACAGGCCCTATAATTCACCCCTCCACTTT; CDR3aa: CASGLVRGPDRPYNSPLHF; d_gene: TRBD1; abundance: -; v_gene: TRBV12-5; j_gene: TRBJ1-6
CDR3nt: TGCGCCAGCAGCTGGGGAGGAGTGGACACTGAAGCTTTCTTT; CDR3aa: CASSWGGVDTEAFF; d_gene: -; abundance: -; v_gene: TRBV5-1; j_gene: TRBJ1-1
CDR3nt: TGTGCCAGCAAACACCGGACAGGAAAATCAGATACGCAGTATTTT; CDR3aa: CASKHRTGKSDTQYF; d_gene: TRBD1; abundance: -; v_gene: TRBV3-1/TRBV3-2; j_gene: TRBJ2-3
CDR3nt: TGTGCCAGCAGCCCCTCGACAGGGGTGTCTAATGAAAAACTGTTTTTT; CDR3aa: CASSPSTGVSNEKLFF; d_gene: TRBD1; abundance: once; v_gene: TRBV3-1/TRBV3-2; j_gene: TRBJ1-4
CDR3nt: TGCGCCAGCCGCCCCCTAGCCTCTGGCACAGATACGCAGTATTTT; CDR3aa: CASRPLASGTDTQYF; d_gene: -; abundance: -; v_gene: TRBV5-1; j_gene: TRBJ2-3